Sequencing of this T cell receptor (beta chain) was carried out in a study of CD8+ T cells in alopecia areata. RNA was isolated and reverse transcribed to cDNA, the sequencing template. Sequenced by immunoSEQ multiplex PCR; TCRdb stores in-frame clones only, minus some. This sample carries about 120,000 clones, less than 45% of them seen once, and the ten largest clones take 3% to 3.5%. The CDR3 is made up of 14 amino acids. Trimming left V 3 bases short and J 2 bases short, with 13 bases between. The germline V gene encodes CDR1 GTSNPN and CDR2 SVGIG (reference sequence). This clone has just a few counts.

The source is a human donor with alopecia areata. The specimen was CD4+ T cells sorted from blood. The chain has TRBV30 and TRBJ1-1; TRBD1 might be the D (6 bases). DNA for the CDR3: TGTGCCTGGAGCCAGCGGGGGCTTAACACTGAAGCTTTCTTT. Translated, it gives CAWSQRGLNTEAFF. Full variable domain (rest looked up from reference TRBV30 and TRBJ1-1): SQTIHQWPATLVQPVGSPLSLECTVEGTSNPNLYWYRQAAGRGLQLLFYSVGIGQISSEVPQNLSASRPQDRQFILSSKKLLLSDSGFYLCAWSQRGLNTEAFFGQGTRLTVV.